The 12 T cell receptor beta chains in this list originate from one sample, sequenced in a study of blood T cells in healthy people across ages. A second PCR of about 7 to 12 cycles used a sample-barcoded 5' primer and a J-beta primer mix. TCRdb re-analysed the 5' RACE reads in MiXCR, keeping a single row per CDR3 protein. The sample contains under 2,000,000 distinct CDR3 sequences, about 49% of which appear only once. Sequencing was performed on blood. The receptors originated from a woman aged 40 to 50 in good health.

J is TRBJ1-4 and V is TRBV7-2; maybe TRBD1 (6 bases). The CDR3 extends over 16 amino acids. Germline-derived CDR1 and CDR2 are SGHTA and FQGNSA. V lost 5 bases to trimming and J lost 0 bases, with 13 bases between them. For the CDR3, the DNA is TGTGCCAGCAGCGTGGACAGAAGCCCAACTAATGAAAAACTGTTTTTT. This translates into CASSVDRSPTNEKLFF.

This chain joins TRBV20-1 and TRBJ1-5, with D possibly matching TRBD1 (6 bases). The CDR3 covers 17 residues. Trimming took off 3 bases at V and 0 bases at J, with 18 bases between the two ends. The germline CDR1 and CDR2 sequences are DFQATT and SNEGSKA (reference sequence). CDR3 region: CSARSVTGDYSNQPQHF. CDR3 in DNA: TGCAGTGCTAGGTCCGTGACAGGAGATTATAGCAATCAGCCCCAGCATTTT.

CDR3 DNA: TGTGCCAGCAGCCCCGGAAGGGAGGGTAACGAGCAGTACTTC. Its translation: CASSPGREGNEQYF. This rearrangement joins TRBV28 to TRBJ2-5; 7 nucleotides match TRBD2. The last part of the DNA fits TRBJ2-7 better; the J call may be wrong. This CDR3 contains 14 residues. CDR1 and CDR2 (germline): MDHEN, SYDVKM.

The chain uses TRBV2 and TRBJ2-7; 9 bases are a match to TRBD2. CDR3 length equals 14 residues. The V and J ends lost 5 bases and 7 bases, in that order; junction bases with no gene match: 9. Germline V lookup: CDR1 SNHLY, CDR2 FYNNEI. The CDR3, as DNA: TGTGCCAGCAGTAGGCTAGCGGGGAACAATGAGCAGTACTTC. Amino acids: CASSRLAGNNEQYF.

The V and J genes are TRBV29-1 and TRBJ2-7; TRBD1 agrees at 8 bases. J gave up 6 bases and V 5 bases, and 3 bases lay outside the gene matches. Germline lookup yields CDR1 SQVTM and CDR2 ANQGSEA. This CDR3 spans 11 amino acids. The CDR3, as DNA: TGCAGCGTTTCCGACAGGGGCGAGCAGTACTTC. Translation gives CSVSDRGEQYF.

The chain employs TRBV14 and TRBJ2-3; possible D gene TRBD1, 6 bases. CDR1 is SGHDN and CDR2 is FVKESK in the germline V gene. The CDR3 consists of 14 residues. V lost 8 bases and J lost 5, with 17 bases in between. CDR3 region: CASQRTERVDTQYF. The CDR3 bases are TGTGCCAGCCAACGGACAGAGAGAGTAGATACGCAGTATTTT.

This clonotype was seen only once. This chain joins TRBV9 and TRBJ1-4; 7 bases fit TRBD1. CDR1 and CDR2 (germline): SGDLS, YYNGEE. The CDR3 totals 16 residues. The J segment lost 8 bases and the V segment lost 0 bases, leaving 10 bases of the junction unmatched. The CDR3 DNA reads TGTGCCAGCAGCGTAGGTGACAGGGTTTCGGAAGAAAAACTGTTTTTT. This translates into CASSVGDRVSEEKLFF.

The genes are TRBV28 and TRBJ1-2; 9 bases agree with TRBD1. V lost 6 bases to trimming and J lost 6 bases; unmatched junction nucleotides: 5. The CDR3 covers 13 residues. CDR1 is MDHEN, CDR2 SYDVKM, per germline. CDR3 nucleotides: TGTGCCAGCAGGGGGGACAGGGCAAATGGCTACACCTTC. This sequence encodes CASRGDRANGYTF.

In this sample, this clonotype turned up a few times. V is TRBV5-1 and J is TRBJ2-5; 8 bases map to TRBD1. In germline, CDR1 is SGHRS, CDR2 YFSETQ. This CDR3 comprises 14 residues. The ends lost 2 bases at V and 5 bases at J; junction bases unmatched: 5. For the CDR3, the DNA is TGCGCCAGCAGCTTCCGGACAGGGACGGAGACCCAGTACTTC. This codes for CASSFRTGTETQYF.

The chain couples TRBV29-1 to TRBJ2-7; D possibly uses TRBD1 or TRBD2 (5 bases each). V lost 0 bases, J lost 5 bases, and 11 bases lay in between. The CDR3 loop spans 13 amino acids. In germline, CDR1 is SQVTM, CDR2 ANQGSEA. The CDR3 reads CSVEDDGADEQYF. CDR3 in DNA: TGCAGCGTTGAAGATGACGGGGCGGACGAGCAGTACTTC.

This sequence joins TRBV20-1 and TRBJ1-5; D perhaps matches TRBD1 (6 bases). The germline V gene encodes CDR1 DFQATT and CDR2 SNEGSKA (reference sequence). This CDR3 has 17 residues. The V and J ends lost 0 bases and 0 bases respectively, with 15 bases between them. The CDR3 region has the DNA TGCAGTGCTAGAGAACAGGGTTTGGCGTATAGCAATCAGCCCCAGCATTTT. Translating it yields CSAREQGLAYSNQPQHF.

The chain joins TRBV7-2 to TRBJ2-7, with D maybe TRBD1 (5 bases). The CDR3 runs to 14 residues. Germline V lookup: CDR1 SGHTA, CDR2 FQGNSA. V was pared by 3 bases and J by 6 bases, with 15 bases between. The CDR3 region has the DNA TGTGCCAGCAGCTTCCGACACCCCCAGGGCGAGCAGTACTTC. This codes for CASSFRHPQGEQYF.